A single T cell receptor (beta chain) is shown here with its context. The record originates from a study of blood T cell repertoires in COVID-19. Study at large: Acute and convalescent COVID-19 specimens originated in the United States, Italy and Spain. Sources were T cells, B-cell-depleted T cells, or PBMCs; the material itself was cDNA or gDNA.

The CDR3 contains 15 residues. The ends were cut back, 6 bases at V and 2 bases at J, with 16 bases in the middle. CDR1 ENHRY and CDR2 SYGVKD come from the germline V gene. As processed by the authors: Estimated nucleated cell counts came from reference gene primer amplification. Libraries were prepared by immunoSEQ multiplex PCR; TCRdb keeps only in-frame clonotypes and omits some of them. D and trimming were read from the DNA, whereas the V and J calls and clone size are those reported in that table. The sample comprises about 110,000 clones, over 60% of which are singletons, and about 4.5% rests with the top ten.

The sequence derives from a human donor in a cohort sampled during active or convalescent COVID-19. This chain connects TRBV10-3 to TRBJ2-5; no reliable D call. The sample taken for sequencing was peripheral blood. The CDR3 loop is CAIRKSGSSQETQYF. The CDR3 coding sequence is TGTGCCATCAGGAAGTCCGGGTCCAGTCAAGAGACCCAGTACTTC.